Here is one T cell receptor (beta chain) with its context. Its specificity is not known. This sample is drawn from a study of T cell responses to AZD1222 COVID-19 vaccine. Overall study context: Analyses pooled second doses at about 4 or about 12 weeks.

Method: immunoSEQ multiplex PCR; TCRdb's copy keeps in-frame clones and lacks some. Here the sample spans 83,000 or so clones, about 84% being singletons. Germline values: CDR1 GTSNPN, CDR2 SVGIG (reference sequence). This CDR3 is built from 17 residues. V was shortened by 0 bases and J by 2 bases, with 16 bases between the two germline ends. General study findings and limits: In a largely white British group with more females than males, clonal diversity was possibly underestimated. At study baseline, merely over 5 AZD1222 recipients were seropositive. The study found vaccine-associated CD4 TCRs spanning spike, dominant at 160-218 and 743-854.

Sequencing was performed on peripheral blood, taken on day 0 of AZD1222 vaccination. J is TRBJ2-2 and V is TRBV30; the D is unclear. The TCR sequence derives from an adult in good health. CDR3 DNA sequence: TGTGCCTGGAGTGTATATCGCGCCAGAAAAAACACCGGGGAGCTGTTTTTT. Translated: CAWSVYRARKNTGELFF.